The sequence of this T cell receptor beta chain was determined in a study of human T cells and chemical hapten exposure. TCRdb processed the RACE reads anew with MiXCR; each CDR3 protein has one entry. The sample holds roughly 190,000 distinct CDR3 sequences; 20% to 25% are singletons and the top ten take under 8.5%. Time point given: patch test 1, 2 weeks after DPC sensitization. Treatment here: therapeutic diphenylcyclopropenone sensitization with weekly scalp DPC. General study findings and limits: Counts of TCRs expanded at PT1 correlated positively with patch test score. Versus controls, significantly more large CDR3 similarity clusters arose from expanded TCRs.

This clonotype was observed a few times. The antigen remains unidentified. Germline lookup yields CDR1 SGHRS and CDR2 YFSETQ. The CDR3 is 16 residues long. Unmatched junction bases numbered 10, after V lost 4 bases and J lost 5 bases. This specimen consisted of whole blood, obtained in connection with sensitization to the hapten diphenylcyclopropenone (DPC). The chain joins TRBV5-1 to TRBJ2-1, with 9 bases fitting TRBD2. The TCR comes from a woman in her 50s with alopecia areata. Some clones in this sample may be carry-over from other donors' samples. The CDR3, as DNA: TGCGCCAGCAGCGGGGATGCGGGAGGGCGCCACAATGAGCAGTTCTTC. It yields the protein CASSGDAGGRHNEQFF.